This entry concerns a single T cell receptor beta chain. Antigen unknown. Using immunoSEQ multiplex PCR, the repertoire was profiled, and TCRdb retains in-frame clones only, with some absent. The sample lists some 15,000 clones, 88% occurring once. The data stem from a study of PD-L1 blockade in urothelial cancer. Overall study: Samples came from 3 weeks, at the second dose, and 6 weeks into treatment. Study-level points and caveats: Below-median blood TCR clonality before treatment forecast better survival.

CDR3 length: 17 residues. With V trimmed by 5 bases and J by 4 bases, 10 bases remained unmatched. CDR1 is SGHRS and CDR2 is YFSETQ in the germline V gene. The sample in question was PBMCs, obtained around atezolizumab (anti-PD-L1) treatment. The receptor was isolated from a man in his 70s with urothelial cancer. The chain recombines TRBV5-1 with TRBJ2-3; 13 positions match TRBD2. Here the CDR3 reads CASRRTLAGGNADTQYF. For the CDR3, the DNA is TGCGCCAGCAGACGAACACTAGCGGGGGGGAATGCAGATACGCAGTATTTT.